The T cell receptor (beta chain) under discussion was sequenced for a study of blood T cells in healthy people across ages. Trimming cost V 1 base and J 0 bases, with 19 bases left between them. CDR3 length: 18 residues. Germline V CDR1 and CDR2: LNHNV, YYDKDF (reference sequence). In each sample, at least 6 million PBMCs were isolated. Overall study findings and caveats: Per million T cells, TCR beta diversity dropped about linearly as age rose.

In the case of this clonotype: The antigen remains undetermined.

Then a second PCR, running roughly 7 to 11 cycles, was carried out with a sample-barcoded 5' primer and a J-beta primer mix. TCRdb re-analysed the 5' RACE reads in MiXCR, keeping a single row per CDR3 protein. This table holds 650,000 to 900,000 distinct CDR3 sequences, about 59% found once. The TCR comes from a young man in good health. Specimen: blood. This sequence joins TRBV15 and TRBJ2-7; possibly TRBD2 for D (5 bases). The CDR3 nucleotides are TGTGCCACCAGCAGAGTTTCTGAACGGGTAGGGAGCTCCTACGAGCAGTACTTC. Protein sequence: CATSRVSERVGSSYEQYF.